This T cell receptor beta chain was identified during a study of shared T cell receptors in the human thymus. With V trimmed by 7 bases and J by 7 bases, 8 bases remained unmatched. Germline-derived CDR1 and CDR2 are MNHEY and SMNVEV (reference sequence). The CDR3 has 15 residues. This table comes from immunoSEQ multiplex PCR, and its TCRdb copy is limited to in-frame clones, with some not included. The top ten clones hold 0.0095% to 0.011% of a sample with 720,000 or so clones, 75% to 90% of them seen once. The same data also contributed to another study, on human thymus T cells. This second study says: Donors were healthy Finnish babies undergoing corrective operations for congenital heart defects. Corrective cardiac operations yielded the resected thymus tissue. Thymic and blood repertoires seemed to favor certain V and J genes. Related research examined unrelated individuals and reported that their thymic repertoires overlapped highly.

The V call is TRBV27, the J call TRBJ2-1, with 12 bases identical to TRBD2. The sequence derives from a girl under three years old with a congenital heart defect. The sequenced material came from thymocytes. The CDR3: CASITTSGGRNEQFF. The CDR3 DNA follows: TGTGCCAGCATCACGACTAGCGGGGGCCGGAATGAGCAGTTCTTC.